Each of the 10 T cell receptor beta chains below was sequenced from the same sample in a study of blood T cells in healthy people across ages. A sample-barcoded 5' primer and a J-beta primer mix were used in a second PCR of roughly 7 to 12 cycles. TCRdb used MiXCR to reprocess the 5' RACE reads, holding one entry per CDR3 protein. This sample carries approximately 800,000 distinct CDR3 sequences, roughly 50% of them seen once, and the ten largest clones take around 24%. The sequencing sample was made of blood. All receptors come from a man between 40 and 49 years old in good health.

The table lists this clonotype with a few counts. The chain employs TRBV4-1 and TRBJ2-3; 9 bases fit TRBD2. Germline V gives CDR1 MGHRA, CDR2 YSYEKL. Trimming cost V 4 bases and J 3 bases; bases outside gene matches: 5. The CDR3 covers 15 residues. CDR3 amino acids: CASSLRLAETDTQYF. The CDR3 coding sequence is TGCGCCAGCAGCCTCCGACTAGCGGAGACAGATACGCAGTATTTT.

This chain joins TRBV24-1 and TRBJ2-7, with 8 bases that match TRBD2. From germline, CDR1 is KGHDR and CDR2 SFDVKD. The CDR3 extends over 16 amino acids. Losses at the gene ends were 6 bases for V and 7 bases for J; bases not matched to a gene: 16. The CDR3 DNA follows: TGTGCCACCAGTCGGGAGAAAGGGCGGGGGGACAATGAGCAGTACTTC. Amino acids: CATSREKGRGDNEQYF.

The chain uses TRBV6-5 and TRBJ2-7, with a weak D call TRBD2 (5 bases). Per germline, CDR1 MNHEY and CDR2 SVGAGI. This CDR3 contains 15 residues. Trimming cost V 2 bases and J 1 base, with 12 bases left between them. CDR3 coding DNA: TGTGCCAGCAGTTACAATGAGGGAGTGTCCTACGAGCAGTACTTC. This translates into CASSYNEGVSYEQYF.

The rearrangement joins TRBV12-3 or TRBV12-4 to TRBJ2-5; 8 nucleotides agree with TRBD1. The last part of the DNA fits TRBJ2-7 better; the J call may be wrong. The CDR3 is made up of 14 amino acids. CDR3 sequence reads: CASSSSTGVHEQYF. CDR3 nucleotide sequence: TGTGCCAGCAGTTCCTCGACAGGGGTCCACGAGCAGTACTTC.

The chain employs TRBV7-2 and TRBJ1-2; D is undetermined. The CDR3 is 15 amino acids. Germline values: CDR1 SGHTA, CDR2 FQGNSA. The V end was cut by 2 bases, the J end by 3 bases, with 13 bases between. This CDR3 is CASSLSWHPHYGYTF. The CDR3 DNA sequence: TGTGCCAGCAGCTTAAGCTGGCACCCCCACTATGGCTACACCTTC.

The V call is TRBV12-3 or TRBV12-4, the J call TRBJ2-3, with 13 bases matching TRBD2. Trimming at V came to 5 bases and at J to 2 bases, leaving 13 bases not matched to a gene. CDR3 length: 19 amino acids. CDR3 bases: TGTGCCAGCAGTCCAGGGACTAGCGGGACTATGACGGACACAGATACGCAGTATTTT. This gives the protein CASSPGTSGTMTDTDTQYF.

This clonotype has more than one count but fewer than ten. The chain recombines TRBV12-3 or TRBV12-4 with TRBJ2-3; TRBD2 is a possible D gene (6 bases). CDR3 length: 18 amino acids. V lost 2 bases, J lost 2 bases, and 20 bases lay in between. DNA for the CDR3: TGTGCCAGCAGTTTAAGGCGTCTTGCCGGGGGTCACACAGATACGCAGTATTTT. Protein product: CASSLRRLAGGHTDTQYF.

The chain carries TRBV11-2 and TRBJ2-5; 8 bases fit TRBD2. Germline V gene lookup returns CDR1 SGHAT and CDR2 FQNNGV. J gave up 3 bases and V 3 bases, and 3 bases lay outside the gene matches. CDR3 length: 14 residues. The CDR3 coding sequence is TGTGCCAGCAGCTTCGGGAGGGCCGAAGAGACCCAGTACTTC. Encoded protein: CASSFGRAEETQYF.

This clonotype has only a few counts. J is TRBJ2-7 and V is TRBV12-3 or TRBV12-4; D possibly corresponds to TRBD2 (6 bases). V was clipped by 8 bases and J by 3 bases, with 11 bases between them. The CDR3 sequence is 12 residues long. The CDR3 DNA follows: TGTGCCAGCCGAATCGGGGGCTACGAGCAGTACTTC. It encodes CASRIGGYEQYF.

This chain joins TRBV2 and TRBJ2-3; TRBD2 is a possible D gene (5 bases). Germline V lookup: CDR1 SNHLY, CDR2 FYNNEI. With 11 bases removed from V and 4 bases from J, the gap between germline ends came to 16 bases. The CDR3 consists of 13 residues. In nucleotides, the CDR3 is TGTGCCGTCGGACTCGGTAGCTCAGATACGCAGTATTTT. The encoded protein is CAVGLGSSDTQYF.